This T cell receptor (beta chain) was sequenced for a study of Graves' ophthalmopathy and Graves' hyperthyroidism. On this clonotype itself: Its matching antigen is unknown.

RNA transcripts served as template for amplifying TCR beta CDR3 sequences. HTBI primers were used in a first-round RT-PCR, which preceded a second-round multiplex PCR. Via MiXCR, TCRdb re-called the multiplex PCR reads, giving one row per CDR3 protein. The sample consists of more than 1,000,000 distinct CDR3 sequences, less than 45% of them appearing once. Regarding the study as a whole: Blood repertoires reportedly contained most expanded thyroid clonotypes above 0.001 frequency. A model built from 13 signatures distinguished ophthalmopathy from stable hyperthyroidism with 85% to 90% sensitivity and 70% to 84% specificity.

Germline V gene data show CDR1 as SGHTA and CDR2 as FQGNSA. This CDR3 region has 17 residues. The V segment lost 1 base and the J segment 5 bases; nucleotides outside the gene matches: 12. The V call is TRBV7-2, the J call TRBJ1-2; 8 bases align to TRBD1. This clonotype was sampled from an adult man with Graves' hyperthyroidism. Sequencing was performed on peripheral blood or thyroid tissue (not recorded which). CDR3 loop: CASSLGLIGQGAYGYTF. CDR3 bases: TGTGCCAGCAGCTTAGGTTTGATCGGGCAGGGGGCATATGGCTACACCTTC.